Below, one T cell receptor (beta chain) is given with its context. Its antigen is as yet unknown. These data belong to a study of T cell responses to AZD1222 COVID-19 vaccine. Study at large: Doses given second, at about 4 or about 12 weeks, were pooled. General study results and limits: Samples come after the peak T cell response, not at day 14. Most donors were white British and more were female, and clonal diversity was possibly underestimated.

This CDR3 has 15 residues. V was clipped by 0 bases and J by 4 bases; unmatched bases: 4. The germline V gene has CDR1 SGHRS and CDR2 YFSETQ. Using immunoSEQ multiplex PCR, the repertoire was profiled, and TCRdb retains in-frame clones only, with some absent. The sample includes under 150,000 clones, just over 90% seen only once; the top ten take 3.4%. The clonotype comes from an adult in good health. The sequences come from peripheral blood, collected on day 0 of AZD1222 vaccination. The chain combines TRBV5-1 with TRBJ1-3; 7 bases fit TRBD1. The CDR3 here is CASSLGQGGGNTIYF. The CDR3 nucleotides are TGCGCCAGCAGCTTGGGACAGGGTGGAGGAAACACCATATATTTT.